These 7 T cell receptor beta chains originate from one sample sequenced in a study of T cells in tuberculosis. Clones were sequenced by immunoSEQ multiplex PCR, and TCRdb holds only the in-frame ones, with some missing. The sample lists roughly 35,000 clones; approximately 91% were seen once. Sequencing was carried out using PBMCs. The receptors were sampled from a donor aged 10-29 years with latent tuberculosis or without tuberculosis infection.

The chain is built from TRBV12-5 and TRBJ1-5; D is ambiguous. V dropped 8 bases and J dropped 7 bases, with 12 bases sitting between them. The CDR3 consists of 12 residues. Per the germline V gene, CDR1 is LGHNT and CDR2 is FRNRAP. The CDR3 nucleotides are TGTGCTAGTTCCCTATCCGGGCAGCCCCAGCATTTT. The encoded protein is CASSLSGQPQHF.

V and J are TRBV5-8 and TRBJ1-3; D is uncertain. Trimming removed 4 bases from V and 0 bases from J, with 14 bases in between. Germline lookup yields CDR1 SGHTS and CDR2 YDEGEE. This CDR3 is built from 16 residues. This CDR3 reads CASSPLTWASGNTIYF. CDR3 nucleotide sequence: TGTGCCAGCAGCCCCCTAACTTGGGCCTCTGGAAACACCATATATTTT.

This chain uses TRBV28 with TRBJ2-5, with TRBD1 matching 10 bases. The CDR3 is 18 residues long. The V segment lost 2 bases and the J segment 3 bases; nucleotides outside the gene matches: 12. Germline lookup yields CDR1 MDHEN and CDR2 SYDVKM. In DNA form, the CDR3 reads TGTGCCAGCAGTTTAGGGGAGGGACAGGGGACAACGAAAGAGACCCAGTACTTC. As protein: CASSLGEGQGTTKETQYF.

The genes are TRBV21-1 and TRBJ2-1; the table's TRBD2 call for D was not verified on the DNA. TRBV21-1 is a pseudogene. The CDR3 contains 11 residues. The CDR3 loop reads CAILSRFEQFF. The CDR3 bases are TGTGCCATCCTTTCGCGGTTTGAGCAGTTCTTC.

This chain uses TRBV18 with TRBJ2-1; TRBD2 agrees at 14 bases. Trimming cost V 0 bases and J 10 bases; bases outside gene matches: 8. Per the germline V gene, CDR1 is KGHSH and CDR2 is LQKENI. CDR3 length: 17 residues. This chain's CDR3 is CASSPPQTSGGAMEQFF. CDR3 bases: TGTGCCAGCTCACCACCCCAGACTAGCGGGGGGGCCATGGAGCAGTTCTTC.

The V gene is TRBV4-1, the J gene TRBJ2-2, with 7 bases matching TRBD2. This CDR3 has 16 amino acids. V trimming: 4 bases; J trimming: 0 bases; junction bases outside the gene matches: 5. Looked up from germline, CDR1 is MGHRA and CDR2 is YSYEKL. The CDR3 spells CASSRPGGANTGELFF. Here the CDR3 DNA reads TGCGCCAGCAGCCGGCCGGGGGGTGCGAACACCGGGGAGCTGTTTTTT.

V and J are TRBV18 and TRBJ2-5, with 7 bases lining up with TRBD2. The CDR3 has 14 residues. V was clipped by 0 bases and J by 5 bases; unmatched bases: 3. Germline V gene sequence: CDR1 KGHSH, CDR2 LQKENI. The chain's CDR3 is CASSPPSGTETQYF. The CDR3 bases are TGTGCCAGCTCACCACCAAGCGGGACGGAGACCCAGTACTTC.